The 4 T cell receptor beta chains in this list originate from one sample, sequenced in a study of response to subunit inactivated influenza vaccine. TCRdb reprocessed the RT-PCR reads via MiXCR and lists one record per CDR3 protein. The table includes about 830,000 distinct CDR3 sequences, under 20% detected once. Sequencing was performed on PBMCs from blood, taken about 5 days after vaccination. All receptors come from a man aged 45 to 65 who received an inactivated influenza vaccine.

This clonotype appeared many times. The chain links TRBV6-1 to TRBJ2-1; D may be TRBD1 or TRBD2 (5 bases each). Deletions cut 6 bases from V and 4 bases from J, with 16 bases between. CDR3 length equals 15 residues. Germline V lookup: CDR1 MNHNS, CDR2 SASEGT. The CDR3 loop reads CASRSKPGPYNEQFF. CDR3 nucleotides: TGTGCCAGCAGGTCTAAGCCGGGACCTTACAATGAGCAGTTCTTC.

This clonotype was seen more than once but under ten times. The DNA for the CDR3 is TGTGCCAGCAGCTTAGGGCGGACGACAGATACGCAGTATTTT. Protein: CASSLGRTTDTQYF. V and J are TRBV7-2 and TRBJ2-3; no firm D call. V was shortened by 1 base and J by 3 bases, with 8 bases between the two germline ends. The length of the CDR3 is 14 residues. The germline gives CDR1 SGHTA, CDR2 FQGNSA.

The chain links TRBV20-1 to TRBJ1-2; D ambiguous. CDR1 is DFQATT and CDR2 is SNEGSKA in the germline V gene (reference sequence). CDR3 size: 13 residues. V was shortened by 0 bases and J by 5 bases, with 10 bases between the two germline ends. The CDR3 sequence: CSARDNAVYGYTF. Written as DNA, the CDR3 is TGCAGTGCTAGAGATAATGCTGTATATGGCTACACCTTC.

The V and J genes are TRBV7-2 and TRBJ2-4; unclear D gene. Germline CDR1 and CDR2: SGHTA and FQGNSA. V was trimmed by 2 bases and J by 6 bases, leaving 14 bases between them. The CDR3 spans 15 residues. This CDR3 reads CASSLRGRHGNIQYF. DNA of the CDR3: TGTGCCAGCAGCTTAAGAGGACGCCACGGAAACATTCAGTACTTC. The complete variable domain, with remaining parts taken from reference TRBV7-2 and TRBJ2-4, reads GAGVSQSPSNKVTEKGKDVELRCDPISGHTALYWYRQSLGQGLEFLIYFQGNSAPDKSGLPSDRFSAERTGGSVSTLTIQRTQQEDSAVYLCASSLRGRHGNIQYFGAGTRLSVL.